This T cell receptor (beta chain) stems from a study of CD8+ T cells in alopecia areata. The sample holds a few counts of this clone. What it binds is not known. Findings and caveats of the study: An increase in clonality over normal scalp was evident in lesional scalp, especially alopecia totalis/universalis. Mouse data revealed clearer TCR sharing than patient data did, a gap possibly tied to HLA. There were also resident alphabeta T cells of normal skin sequenced in scalp samples.

cDNA reverse transcribed from extracted RNA served as the sequencing template. Measured with immunoSEQ multiplex PCR; TCRdb has only the in-frame clones, and not every one. Among about 150,000 clones listed, roughly 60% were seen once. This CDR3 is 15 amino acids long. CDR1 and CDR2 (germline): ENHRY, SYGVKD. The V end was cut by 0 bases, the J end by 4 bases, with 10 bases between. This sequence originates from a human donor in good health. Sequenced: CD4+ T cells sorted from blood. The chain uses TRBV10-3 and TRBJ2-1; possibly TRBD1 for D (6 bases). The CDR3 region is CAISESGGGYNEQFF. The CDR3 region has the DNA TGTGCCATCAGTGAGTCTGGGGGCGGTTACAATGAGCAGTTCTTC.